The clone carrying this T cell receptor (beta chain) was counted once. CDR3 length equals 16 residues. Germline assignment: CDR1 SGHRS and CDR2 YFSETQ. V lost 5 bases, J lost 0 bases, and 15 bases lay in between. The sample belongs to a study of blood T cell repertoires in COVID-19. As for the study in general: PBMCs, B-cell-depleted T cells, or T cells were the source of the cDNA or gDNA that made up the material.

TCRdb's copy holds only in-frame clones and misses some; the assay was immunoSEQ multiplex PCR. The sample carries about 260,000 clones, roughly 90% recorded once. Participants spanned ages about 18 to 100 years and resided in roughly 22 US areas. Clinical history reported by participants formed the basis on which cohorts were assigned. Shortly before study entry, within 2 weeks, exposed participants had met a COVID-19 case. Sequencing was carried out using PBMCs or T cells enriched from blood (not recorded which). The chain combines TRBV5-1 with TRBJ1-3, with unresolved D. The clonotype comes from a man in his forties who had been exposed to COVID-19. The DNA for the CDR3 is TGCGCCAGCAGTTCAGGCGGGGTGATCTCTGGAAACACCATATATTTT. The encoded protein is CASSSGGVISGNTIYF.